These 6 T cell receptor beta chains were sequenced from one sample in a study of shared clonotypes between healthy human individuals. Selected positively for CCR7 and CD45RO-negative, naive CD8 cells excluded terminally differentiated effector memory CD45RA+ cells. The repertoire was sequenced with immunoSEQ multiplex PCR; TCRdb's copy has only in-frame clones and lacks some. This table holds hundreds of thousands of clones, about 96% found once. Specimen: naive CD8+ T cells sorted from blood. The source is a woman aged 30 to 39 in good health.

The CDR3 is CASSLGNAGELFF. In DNA, the CDR3 is TGTGCCAGCAGTCTGGGTAACGCCGGGGAGCTGTTTTTT. The chain combines TRBV6-5 with TRBJ2-2; D unresolved. From germline, CDR1 is MNHEY and CDR2 SVGAGI. Trimming pared 5 bases from V and 6 bases from J, leaving 10 bases between. This CDR3 is 13 amino acids long.

This chain joins TRBV28 and TRBJ1-4; 8 nucleotides match TRBD1. CDR3 length equals 13 residues. The germline V gene encodes CDR1 MDHEN and CDR2 SYDVKM. V gave up 5 bases and J gave up 8 bases; unmatched junction bases: 4. The CDR3 here is CASSGQGREKLFF. In DNA form, the CDR3 reads TGTGCCAGCAGTGGACAGGGAAGGGAAAAACTGTTTTTT.

The V and J genes are TRBV11-2 and TRBJ2-1; D gene ambiguous. The CDR3 consists of 11 residues. V was clipped by 6 bases and J by 4 bases, with 4 bases between them. Germline CDR1 is SGHAT and CDR2 is FQNNGV. In nucleotides, the CDR3 is TGTGCCAGCAGACCTTACAATGAGCAGTTCTTC. As protein: CASRPYNEQFF.

This clone appeared a single time. The gene calls are TRBV30 and TRBJ1-5, with 8 bases aligning to TRBD1. CDR1 GTSNPN and CDR2 SVGIG come from the germline V gene (reference sequence). Germline trimming cut 3 bases from V and 6 bases from J; bases unmatched to any gene: 4. This CDR3 comprises 13 residues. The CDR3 is CAWSPTGGQPQHF. In nucleotides, the CDR3 is TGTGCCTGGAGCCCCACAGGGGGTCAGCCCCAGCATTTT.

The rearrangement uses TRBV7-3 and TRBJ2-1; D remains ambiguous. V gave up 0 bases and J gave up 0 bases, with 6 bases separating them. Per the germline V gene, CDR1 is SGHTA and CDR2 is FQGTGA. The CDR3 spans 15 residues. As DNA, the CDR3 is TGTGCCAGCAGCTTAACACCGAGCTCCTACAATGAGCAGTTCTTC. Protein: CASSLTPSSYNEQFF. Combining the CDR3 with reference TRBV7-3 and TRBJ2-1 gives the whole variable domain GAGVSQTPSNKVTEKGKYVELRCDPISGHTALYWYRQSLGQGPEFLIYFQGTGAADDSGLPNDRFFAVRPEGSVSTLKIQRTERGDSAVYLCASSLTPSSYNEQFFGPGTRLTVL.

The V and J genes are TRBV7-9 and TRBJ1-2; D call uncertain. Per germline, CDR1 SEHNR and CDR2 FQNEAQ (reference sequence). This CDR3 spans 16 amino acids. V lost 5 bases to trimming and J lost 0 bases, with 16 bases between them. The CDR3 DNA sequence: TGTGCCAGCAGCGCAGCCCCAGGCGAACCTAACTATGGCTACACCTTC. Its translation is CASSAAPGEPNYGYTF.